Listed here is a single T cell receptor (beta chain). This clonotype was detected a few times. Its binding antigen is unknown. No much larger clone exists at a distance of one base, and base qualities are not known. Taken from cysteine to phenylalanine, the CDR3 has 13 residues. Just the 39-base CDR3 DNA is kept, in frame starting at base 1. A distance of 8 bases separates the germline ends of V and J, which lose 1 base and 9 bases respectively. Looking up the germline V gene yields CDR1 SGHRS and CDR2 YFSETQ. The run used an Illumina NovaSeq 6000. cDNA libraries for TCRalpha and TCRbeta were prepared by 5'RACE using constant-segment primers, with sample barcodes and unique molecular identifiers added. Trizol reagent was used to extract RNA from every sample. Library amplification was performed in two PCR steps, and a second sample barcode and Illumina TruSeq adapters were introduced in the second step. Libraries were sequenced on an Illumina NovaSeq with 2 x 150 bp paired-end reads. Concerning the study's data processing: With migec v1.2.7, reads were demultiplexed and then collapsed into UMI-guided consensus sequences. With mixcr v2.1.11, UMI consensuses were aligned to TRA and TRB V and J templates and assembled into clonotypes. A clonotype was counted as expanded or contracted only when both edgeR and NoisET called the clonotype significant, with the noise models trained on biological replicates. For edgeR calls, a false discovery rate-adjusted p below 0.01 and a log2 fold-change threshold of 1 were applied. As an exploratory analysis of dynamics, max-normalized trajectories of the 1000 most abundant clonotypes were examined by PCA with hierarchical clustering. The CD4 or CD8 phenotype of responding clones was assigned using the separately sequenced CD4+ and CD8+ repertoires. Using fastp at Q25 and MiXCR, TCRdb reprocessed the public reads and kept productive beta chains. Each CDR3 protein appears once, grouped with its most common genes and DNA. These V and J calls are TCRdb output, not the study's own analysis. This sample is represented by about 430,000 distinct CDR3 sequences; 20% to 30% of them were singletons. 7.5% to 10% of the sample is taken by the ten largest.

This sample is drawn from a study of T-cell memory formation after mild COVID-19 (dated by TCRdb to the early 2020s). Concerning the study at large: Most TCR sequence clusters were specific to one of the two donors. Longitudinal TCRalpha and TCRbeta repertoire sequencing tracked T-cell clones expanding and contracting after mild COVID-19 in two donors. Two young, previously healthy adult volunteers, one female and one male, were included in the cohort. Overall study outcomes, separate from this receptor: Balanced CD4/CD8 phenotypes were observed for clones contracting from day 15 to 85, whereas a bias towards CD4+ was observed for a second wave of clones expanding from day 15 to 37. Whether the second-wave clones peaking on day 37 were SARS-CoV-2 specific was not confirmed. Some responding clones were detected in pre-infection memory, suggesting pre-existing cross-reactive memory T cells joined the SARS-CoV-2 response. Only two mild cases were covered in the study, and larger cohorts including severe cases with pre-infection samples were considered necessary. Contracting CD4+ clones were located mainly in the CM and EM memory subsets, whereas CD8+ clones were found to be enriched in EMRA.

Ficoll-Paque density gradient centrifugation was used to isolate PBMCs. The clonotype comes from an adult woman who had mild COVID-19 (a few samples of this study predate the infection). The sample titles of this study are shuffled in the database, so cell type and time point are left out; the donor was told from shared clones. The chain is encoded by TRBV5-1 joined to TRBJ1-6, with the D gene too uncertain to name. The source material was PBMCs or a T cell subset sorted from them (not recorded which). The CDR3 region has the sequence CASSLSEGSPLHF. Here is the DNA: TGCGCCAGCAGCTTGAGTGAGGGTTCACCCCTCCACTTT.